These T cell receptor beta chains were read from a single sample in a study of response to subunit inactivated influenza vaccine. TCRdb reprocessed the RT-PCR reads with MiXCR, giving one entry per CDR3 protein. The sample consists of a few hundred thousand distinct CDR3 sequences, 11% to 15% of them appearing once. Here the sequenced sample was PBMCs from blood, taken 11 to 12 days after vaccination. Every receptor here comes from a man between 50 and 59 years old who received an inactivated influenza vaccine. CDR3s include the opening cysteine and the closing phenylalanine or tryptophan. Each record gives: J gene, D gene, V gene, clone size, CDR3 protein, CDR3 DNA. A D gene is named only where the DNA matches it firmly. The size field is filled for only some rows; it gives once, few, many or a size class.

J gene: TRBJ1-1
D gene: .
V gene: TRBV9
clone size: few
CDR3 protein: CASSVNVGSANTEAFF
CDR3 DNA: TGTGCCAGCAGCGTAAATGTCGGTTCAGCGAACACTGAAGCTTTCTTT

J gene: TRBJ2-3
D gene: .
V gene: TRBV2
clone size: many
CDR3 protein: CASSGTVTDTQYF
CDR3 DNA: TGTGCCAGCAGTGGGACAGTCACAGATACGCAGTATTTT

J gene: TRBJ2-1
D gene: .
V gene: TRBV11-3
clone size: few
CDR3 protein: CASTQRVPEQFF
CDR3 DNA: TGTGCCAGCACCCAAAGGGTTCCTGAGCAGTTCTTC

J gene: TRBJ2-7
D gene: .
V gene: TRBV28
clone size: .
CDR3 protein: CASSLYGLSYEQYF
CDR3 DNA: TGTGCCAGCAGTCTCTACGGACTTTCCTACGAGCAGTACTTC

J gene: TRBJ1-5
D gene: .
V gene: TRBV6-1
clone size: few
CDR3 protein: CASSPGVRGSGQPQHF
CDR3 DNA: TGTGCCAGCAGCCCCGGGGTTCGGGGCTCGGGACAGCCCCAGCATTTT

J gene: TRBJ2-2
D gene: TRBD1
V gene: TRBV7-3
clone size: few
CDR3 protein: CASSLPRQGRNTGELFF
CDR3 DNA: TGTGCCAGCAGCTTACCCAGACAGGGAAGGAACACCGGGGAGCTGTTTTTT

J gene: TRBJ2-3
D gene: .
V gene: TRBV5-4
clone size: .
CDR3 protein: CASSSIGKTDTQYF
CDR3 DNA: TGTGCCAGCAGCAGTATAGGGAAAACAGATACGCAGTATTTT

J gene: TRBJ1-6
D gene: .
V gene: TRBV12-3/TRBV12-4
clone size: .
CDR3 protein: CASRDWENSPLHF
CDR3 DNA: TGTGCCAGCAGGGACTGGGAGAATTCACCCCTCCACTTT

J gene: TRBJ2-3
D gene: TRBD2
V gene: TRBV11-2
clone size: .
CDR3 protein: CASSLGGLAGGGTDTQYF
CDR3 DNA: TGTGCCAGCAGCTTAGGCGGACTAGCGGGGGGGGGCACAGATACGCAGTATTTT

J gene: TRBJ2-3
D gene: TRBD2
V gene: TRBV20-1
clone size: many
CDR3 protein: CSARDPRRGVRATDTQYF
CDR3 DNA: TGCAGTGCTAGAGATCCTCGTCGGGGGGTTCGAGCAACAGATACGCAGTATTTT

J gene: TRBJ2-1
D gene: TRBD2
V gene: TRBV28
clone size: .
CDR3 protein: CASSLPKGSGTYNEQFF
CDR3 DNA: TGTGCCAGCAGTTTGCCCAAGGGTAGCGGGACATACAATGAGCAGTTCTTC

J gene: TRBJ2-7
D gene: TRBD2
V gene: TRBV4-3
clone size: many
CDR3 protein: CASSQDPGGFDEQYF
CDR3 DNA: TGCGCCAGCAGCCAAGATCCCGGGGGGTTCGACGAGCAGTACTTC

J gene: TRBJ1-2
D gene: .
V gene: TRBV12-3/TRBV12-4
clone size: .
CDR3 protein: CASSSGATAHYGYTF
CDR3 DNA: TGTGCCAGCAGCTCCGGGGCTACGGCCCATTATGGCTACACCTTC

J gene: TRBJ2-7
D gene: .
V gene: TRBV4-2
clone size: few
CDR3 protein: CASSQDGNTYEQYF
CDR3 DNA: TGTGCCAGCAGCCAAGACGGCAATACCTACGAGCAGTACTTC

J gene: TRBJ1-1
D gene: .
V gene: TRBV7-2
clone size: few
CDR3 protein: CASSPGQAEAFF
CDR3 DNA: TGTGCCAGCAGCCCCGGGCAGGCTGAAGCTTTCTTT

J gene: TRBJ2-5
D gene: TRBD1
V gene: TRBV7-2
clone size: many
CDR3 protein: CASSLTGTVPETQYF
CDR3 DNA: TGTGCCAGCAGCTTGACCGGGACAGTTCCGGAGACCCAGTACTTC

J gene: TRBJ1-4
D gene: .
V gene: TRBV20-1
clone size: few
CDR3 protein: CSARQGRNEKLFF
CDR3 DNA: TGCAGTGCTAGACAGGGAAGAAATGAAAAACTGTTTTTT

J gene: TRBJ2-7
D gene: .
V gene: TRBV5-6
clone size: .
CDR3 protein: CASSSMGAYEQYF
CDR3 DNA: TGTGCCAGCAGCTCAATGGGGGCCTACGAGCAGTACTTC

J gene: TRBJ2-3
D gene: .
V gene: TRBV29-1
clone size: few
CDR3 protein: CSVDRGADTQYF
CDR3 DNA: TGCAGCGTTGATAGGGGGGCAGATACGCAGTATTTT

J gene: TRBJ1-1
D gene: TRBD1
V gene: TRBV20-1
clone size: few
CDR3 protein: CSARNRGRTEAFF
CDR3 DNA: TGCAGTGCCCGGAACAGGGGGCGGACTGAAGCTTTCTTT

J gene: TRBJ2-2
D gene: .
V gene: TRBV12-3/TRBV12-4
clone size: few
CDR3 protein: CASSSQSGQVAGELFF
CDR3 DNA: TGTGCCAGCAGTTCCCAGTCGGGACAAGTTGCCGGGGAGCTGTTTTTT

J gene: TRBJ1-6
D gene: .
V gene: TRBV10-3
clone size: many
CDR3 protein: CAISESRRRSSYNSPLHF
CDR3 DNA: TGTGCCATCAGTGAGTCGCGCAGACGGAGCTCCTATAATTCACCCCTCCACTTT

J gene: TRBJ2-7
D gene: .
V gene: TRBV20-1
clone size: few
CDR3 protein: CSASGGGESYEQYF
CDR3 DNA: TGCAGTGCTAGTGGGGGAGGAGAGTCCTACGAGCAGTACTTC

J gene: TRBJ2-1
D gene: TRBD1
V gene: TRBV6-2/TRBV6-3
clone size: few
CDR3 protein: CASSYRDSLFSRNEQFF
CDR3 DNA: TGTGCCAGCAGTTATCGGGACAGCCTTTTTTCGAGGAATGAGCAGTTCTTC

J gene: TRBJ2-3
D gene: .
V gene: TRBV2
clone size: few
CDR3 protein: CASSENPDTQYF
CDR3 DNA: TGTGCCAGCAGTGAGAACCCAGATACGCAGTATTTT

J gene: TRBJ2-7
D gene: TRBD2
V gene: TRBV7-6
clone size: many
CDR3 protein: CASSLDLAGTYEQYF
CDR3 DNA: TGTGCCAGCAGCTTAGATCTAGCGGGGACCTACGAGCAGTACTTC

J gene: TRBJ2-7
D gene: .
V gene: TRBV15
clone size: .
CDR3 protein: CATSFPDKYEQYF
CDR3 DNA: TGTGCCACCAGCTTTCCGGACAAGTACGAGCAGTACTTC

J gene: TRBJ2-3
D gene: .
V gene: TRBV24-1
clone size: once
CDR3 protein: CATSPAGAGTDTQYF
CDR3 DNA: TGTGCCACCAGCCCCGCCGGAGCAGGCACAGATACGCAGTATTTT

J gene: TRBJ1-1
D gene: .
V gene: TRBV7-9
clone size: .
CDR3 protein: CASSFDGSPTEAFF
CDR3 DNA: TGTGCCAGCAGCTTCGATGGCAGCCCGACGGAAGCTTTCTTT

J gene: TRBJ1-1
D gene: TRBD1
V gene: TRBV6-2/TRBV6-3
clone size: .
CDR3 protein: CASSRSGTGRTEAFF
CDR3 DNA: TGTGCCAGCAGTCGTAGTGGGACAGGGAGGACTGAAGCTTTCTTT

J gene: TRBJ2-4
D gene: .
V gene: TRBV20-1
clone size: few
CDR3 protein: CSARALAGAKNIQYF
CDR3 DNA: TGCAGTGCTAGAGCCCTAGCCGGAGCCAAAAACATTCAGTACTTC

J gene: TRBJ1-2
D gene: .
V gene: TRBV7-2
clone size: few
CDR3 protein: CASSSDSRGGYGYTF
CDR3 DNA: TGTGCCAGCAGCTCCGATTCCAGGGGTGGCTATGGCTACACCTTC

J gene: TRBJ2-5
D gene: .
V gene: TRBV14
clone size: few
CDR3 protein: CASRRFGDPQETQYF
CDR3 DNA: TGTGCCAGCAGGAGGTTCGGAGACCCCCAAGAGACCCAGTACTTC

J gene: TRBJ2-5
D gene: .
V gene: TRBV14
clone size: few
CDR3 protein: CASSRSRGRGETQYF
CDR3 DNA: TGTGCCAGCAGCAGAAGCAGGGGCAGGGGAGAGACCCAGTACTTC

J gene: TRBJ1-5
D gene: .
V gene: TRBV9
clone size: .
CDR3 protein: CASSVGDGHSNHPQHF
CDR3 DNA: TGTGCCAGCAGCGTAGGAGACGGACATAGCAATCACCCCCAGCATTTT

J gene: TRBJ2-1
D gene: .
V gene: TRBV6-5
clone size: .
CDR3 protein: CASSYSDNYNEQFF
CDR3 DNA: TGTGCCAGCAGTTACTCGGACAACTACAATGAGCAGTTCTTC

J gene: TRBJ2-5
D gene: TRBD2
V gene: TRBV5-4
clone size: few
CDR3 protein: CASSLDRVRLAGEETQYF
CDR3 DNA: TGTGCCAGCAGCTTGGATCGGGTGCGGCTAGCGGGGGAAGAGACCCAGTACTTC

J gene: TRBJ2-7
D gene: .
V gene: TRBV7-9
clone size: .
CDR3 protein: CASSPRWDEQYF
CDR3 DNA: TGTGCCAGCAGCCCCAGGTGGGACGAGCAGTACTTC